Sequencing of this TCR beta chain was carried out in a study of T cells expressing NK-cell markers. Study-level results: Dominant NKG2C+ clonotypes were found to form roughly 1.0-7.0% of CD8+ T cells in about 6 donors. It remained uncertain whether the expanded NKG2C+ T cell clones were specific for HCMV antigens. A handful of donors likewise had their CD3+CD56-NKG2C+ fraction led by these clonotypes.

A remark on this clonotype: What it binds is not known.

Germline assignment: CDR1 LGHNT and CDR2 FRNRAP. This CDR3 spans 14 amino acids. In generating TCR beta cDNA, 5'RACE template switching with UMIs was used. TCRdb derives one entry per CDR3 protein from the 5' RACE reads, leaving out DNA. The sample table sets out just under 150,000 distinct CDR3 sequences. This clonotype was obtained from a man between 18 and 29 years old in good health. The chain recombines TRBV12-5 with TRBJ2-5; TCRdb returns TRBD1, unconfirmable since there is no DNA. The sequencing sample was made of blood T cells: a sorted CD56 or NKG2C T cell subset, CD4+ or CD8+ T cells, or bulk PBMC T cells (not recorded which). This CDR3 reads CASGFSDREETQYF.